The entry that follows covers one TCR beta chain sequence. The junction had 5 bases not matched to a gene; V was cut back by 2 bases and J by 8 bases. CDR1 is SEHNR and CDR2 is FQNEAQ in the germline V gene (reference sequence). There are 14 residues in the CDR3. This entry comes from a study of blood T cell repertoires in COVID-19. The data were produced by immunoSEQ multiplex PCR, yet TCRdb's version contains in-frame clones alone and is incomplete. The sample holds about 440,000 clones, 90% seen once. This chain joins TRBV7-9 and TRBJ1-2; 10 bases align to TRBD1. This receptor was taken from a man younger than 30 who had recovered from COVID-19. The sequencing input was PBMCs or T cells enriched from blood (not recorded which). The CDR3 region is CASSLRDRGLGYTF. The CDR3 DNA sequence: TGTGCCAGCAGCTTACGGGACAGGGGTTTGGGCTACACCTTC.